A selection of T cell receptor beta chains follows, all from one sample in a study of blood T cell repertoires in COVID-19. Profiled with immunoSEQ multiplex PCR; TCRdb holds only in-frame clones, not every one. The sample lists some 83,000 clones; over 80% were seen once. Source material: peripheral blood. These receptors were obtained from a man in his sixties with active or convalescent COVID-19. Each CDR3 is given with its conserved first and last residue. Not every row has a clone size; where given, it reads once, few, many or a size class.

len,v_gene,j_gene,abundance,CDR3aa
16,TRBV7-9,TRBJ1-1,once,CASSLPTATSGTEAFF
14,TRBV19,TRBJ2-1,.,CASSTSGQGNEQFF
17,TRBV4-3,TRBJ2-6,.,CASSQTLQGTGANVLTF
16,TRBV25-1,TRBJ2-5,.,CASSSAAAGGQETQYF
14,TRBV2,TRBJ2-1,.,CASSLGQGLGEQFF
15,TRBV6-4,TRBJ1-6,.,CASSDGTGGNSPLHF
18,TRBV11-2,TRBJ2-3,.,CASSLVLWARLGTDTQYF
15,TRBV7-6,TRBJ2-3,.,CASSFRDRDTDTQYF
15,TRBV5-6,TRBJ2-2,few,CASSLGGRVTGELFF
14,TRBV27,TRBJ1-1,.,CASSPDRGNTEAFF
19,TRBV9,TRBJ2-2,.,CASSGGGHWTGEDTGELFF
16,TRBV11-2,TRBJ2-5,.,CASSQGLAGGPETQYF
16,TRBV4-2,TRBJ2-7,.,CASSHRTSGGSYEQYF
15,TRBV11-2,TRBJ1-1,.,CASSLDAAGGTEAFF
16,TRBV7-2,TRBJ2-3,.,CASSLQAGGGTDTQYF
15,TRBV7-2,TRBJ2-5,.,CASSFLGQGGETQYF